These T cell receptor beta chains were read from a single sample in a study of blood T cell repertoires in COVID-19. Sequenced by immunoSEQ multiplex PCR; TCRdb stores in-frame clones only, minus some. The table lists approximately 91,000 clones, around three quarters of them singletons. Sequenced sample: peripheral blood. The receptors were gathered from a man aged 65-85 years with acute or convalescent COVID-19. Both conserved end residues are part of each CDR3. Each record gives: clone size, D gene, J gene, V gene, CDR3 DNA, CDR3 protein. The D gene is left open where the match is weak. Clone size, where shown, is once, few, many, or a class for clones that have expanded.

size: -
D: TRBD2
J: TRBJ2-1
V: TRBV29-1
DNA: TGCAGCGTTGGGCTAAACGGGGGGGCCGGCAATGAGCAGTTCTTC
CDR3: CSVGLNGGAGNEQFF

size: -
D: -
J: TRBJ1-4
V: TRBV12-5
DNA: TGTGCTAGTGGTTTGGCCCGGATGAGGGAGTCTAATGAAAAACTGTTTTTT
CDR3: CASGLARMRESNEKLFF

size: -
D: -
J: TRBJ2-5
V: TRBV11-2
DNA: TGTGCCAGCAGCCTAGTGGGACACCCCCCAGAGACCCAGTACTTC
CDR3: CASSLVGHPPETQYF

size: -
D: -
J: TRBJ1-1
V: TRBV7-8
DNA: TGTGCCAGCAGCTTGGACAGGAACACTGAAGCTTTCTTT
CDR3: CASSLDRNTEAFF

size: -
D: -
J: TRBJ1-3
V: TRBV9
DNA: TGTGCCAGCAGCGTAGAGGGGTTAGGGCTCTCTGGAAACACCATATATTTT
CDR3: CASSVEGLGLSGNTIYF

size: once
D: TRBD1
J: TRBJ2-7
V: TRBV5-4
DNA: TGTGCCAGCAGCCCGACCGGGACAGTGACCTACGAGCAGTACTTC
CDR3: CASSPTGTVTYEQYF

size: -
D: -
J: TRBJ2-3
V: TRBV5-1
DNA: TGCGCCAGCAGCTTGGCGGTAGCCCTTCTTATAGATACGCAGTATTTT
CDR3: CASSLAVALLIDTQYF

size: -
D: TRBD1
J: TRBJ2-7
V: TRBV19
DNA: TGTGCCAGTAGTCGAGGAGGACAGGTCTACGAGCAGTACTTC
CDR3: CASSRGGQVYEQYF

size: once
D: TRBD1
J: TRBJ2-1
V: TRBV6-5
DNA: TGTGCCAGCAGTATACAGGGGGAGCAGTTCTTC
CDR3: CASSIQGEQFF

size: -
D: -
J: TRBJ1-2
V: TRBV29-1
DNA: TGCAGCGTTGAGACTGGGCCTGGAGGGGATGAAGGCTACACCTTC
CDR3: CSVETGPGGDEGYTF

size: -
D: -
J: TRBJ1-1
V: TRBV19
DNA: TGTGCCAGTTCCGAGGGTTACACTGAAGCTTTCTTT
CDR3: CASSEGYTEAFF

size: -
D: -
J: TRBJ2-5
V: TRBV29-1
DNA: TGCAGCGTTGCCGACAGTCAAGAGACCCAGTACTTC
CDR3: CSVADSQETQYF

size: -
D: -
J: TRBJ1-1
V: TRBV5-1
DNA: TGCGCCAGCAGCTTGGAGCGGGGCACTGAAGCTTTCTTT
CDR3: CASSLERGTEAFF

size: once
D: TRBD2
J: TRBJ2-3
V: TRBV9
DNA: TGTGCCAGCAGCGTAGTCACGTCTAGCGGGAGCGTAGATACGCAGTATTTT
CDR3: CASSVVTSSGSVDTQYF

size: -
D: TRBD2
J: TRBJ2-5
V: TRBV5-4
DNA: TGTGCCAGCAGCACCAGGACTAGCGGGACGGGGGAGACCCAGTACTTC
CDR3: CASSTRTSGTGETQYF

size: -
D: -
J: TRBJ1-3
V: TRBV7-9
DNA: TGTGCCAGCAGGGCAGGGTCCTCTGGAAACACCATATATTTT
CDR3: CASRAGSSGNTIYF

size: -
D: -
J: TRBJ1-1
V: TRBV12-3/TRBV12-4
DNA: TGTGCCAGCACCCAGGGGACTGAAGCTTTCTTT
CDR3: CASTQGTEAFF

size: -
D: TRBD1
J: TRBJ1-2
V: TRBV7-9
DNA: TGTGCCAGCAGCTTTACAGGGGCGTCGAGGGACTATGGCTACACCTTC
CDR3: CASSFTGASRDYGYTF

size: few
D: -
J: TRBJ1-1
V: TRBV7-8
DNA: TGTGCCAGCAGCTTAGTTTACGGGAACACTGAAGCTTTCTTT
CDR3: CASSLVYGNTEAFF

size: few
D: -
J: TRBJ1-3
V: TRBV5-5
DNA: TGTGCCAGCAGCTTGGACAGGGCGTTTAGAAACACCATATATTTT
CDR3: CASSLDRAFRNTIYF

size: -
D: TRBD1
J: TRBJ1-4
V: TRBV7-7
DNA: TGTGCTAGCAGCCGTGGGACAGGGTCAATGGAAAAACTGTTTTTT
CDR3: CASSRGTGSMEKLFF

size: -
D: -
J: TRBJ2-5
V: TRBV28
DNA: TGTGCCAGCAATAAGGGACAATGGTACCAAGAGACCCAGTACTTC
CDR3: CASNKGQWYQETQYF